There are a few counts of the clone carrying this T cell receptor (beta chain). Its antigen is still unknown. CDR1 is SNHLY and CDR2 is FYNNEI in the germline V gene. V was clipped by 7 bases and J by 6 bases, with 19 bases between them. The CDR3 extends over 16 amino acids. Collection occurred without any documented infections or immune events in donors. These data originate in a study of identifying expanded T cells in peripheral blood. Study conclusions and caveats: Technical replicates showed about 1.1 changed clones; around two weeks 15 to 20; four weeks 19. Variance in clone template counts between approximately 2-week samples significantly increased with total template count across all healthy donors.

Sequencing was performed with immunoSEQ multiplex PCR; in TCRdb, only in-frame clones are kept and a portion is missing. The data hold tens of thousands of clones, with approximately 86% observed a single time. The genes are TRBV2 and TRBJ1-6; perhaps TRBD1 as D (6 bases). The material sequenced was blood. The receptor's source is a person aged 18 to 70 in good health. The CDR3 reads CASTSGQRWSNSPLHF. The CDR3 DNA sequence: TGTGCCAGCACTTCCGGACAGCGGTGGAGTAATTCACCCCTCCACTTT.